These 31 T cell receptor beta chains came from one sample sequenced in a study of blood T cell repertoires in COVID-19 (dated by TCRdb to 2020 to 2021). The protocol used for the library was the immunoSEQ multiplex PCR assay. Drawn from immuneACCESS, this table holds only the in-frame rearrangements with V and J called that TCRdb kept. Clones are partly lost; checked studies trace under half to an unresolved V gene and leave the rest unexplained. The sample table shows some 120,000 clones, and 75% to 85% are seen once. The ten biggest clones cover about 3.8% of the sample. The sequenced material came from peripheral blood. All receptors derive from a woman aged 45-59 years with acute or convalescent COVID-19.

The rearrangement links TRBV5-4 to TRBJ2-7; no definite D call. Germline V gives CDR1 SGHNT, CDR2 YYREEE (reference sequence). This CDR3 is 14 amino acids long. Trimming stripped 2 bases from V and 1 base from J, with 10 bases between. The DNA for the CDR3 is TGTGCCAGCAGCTTACTGACTGGATCCTACGAGCAGTACTTC. Translation gives CASSLLTGSYEQYF.

The chain is built from TRBV28 and TRBJ2-1; tentative D call: TRBD2 (5 bases). The CDR3 length is 19 residues. CDR1 MDHEN and CDR2 SYDVKM come from the germline V gene. Trimming left V 3 bases short and J 8 bases short, with 29 bases between. The CDR3 here is CASSFPRAAGGITDDEQFF. The DNA for the CDR3 is TGTGCCAGCAGTTTTCCAAGGGCCGCCGGAGGCATTACAGACGATGAGCAGTTCTTC.

V gene TRBV7-8 combines with J gene TRBJ2-3; the match to TRBD1 covers 8 bases. CDR3 length: 17 amino acids. V lost 5 bases, J lost 4 bases, and 14 bases stayed unmatched. CDR1 is SGHVS and CDR2 is FQNEAQ in the germline V gene. The DNA for the CDR3 is TGTGCCAGCAGCATGCTTGTTCTGGACAGGGATTCAGATACGCAGTATTTT. This sequence encodes CASSMLVLDRDSDTQYF.

The gene calls are TRBV9 and TRBJ1-6, with D unresolved. The CDR3 is 16 amino acids. V gave up 0 bases and J gave up 0 bases, with 7 bases separating them. The germline gives CDR1 SGDLS, CDR2 YYNGEE. The CDR3 nucleotides read TGTGCCAGCAGCGTAGCTAGCCTCTCCTATAATTCACCCCTCCACTTT. Translation gives CASSVASLSYNSPLHF. Using reference TRBV9 and TRBJ1-6 for the parts outside the CDR3, the full variable domain is DSGVTQTPKHLITATGQRVTLRCSPRSGDLSVYWYQQSLDQGLQFLIQYYNGEERAKGNILERFSAQQFPDLHSELNLSSLELGDSALYFCASSVASLSYNSPLHFGNGTRLTVT.

The chain uses TRBV29-1 and TRBJ1-1, with a possible D match to TRBD1 (6 bases). The V end was cut by 8 bases, the J end by 1 base, with 17 bases between. In germline, CDR1 is SQVTM, CDR2 ANQGSEA. CDR3 size: 14 residues. The CDR3 bases are TGCAGCACGGACAGCCTAACCACGAACACTGAAGCTTTCTTT. It yields the protein CSTDSLTTNTEAFF.

J is TRBJ1-5 and V is TRBV7-9; TRBD1 is a possible D gene (6 bases). This CDR3 region has 15 residues. Looked up from germline, CDR1 is SEHNR and CDR2 is FQNEAQ (reference sequence). Trimming removed 1 base from V and 2 bases from J, with 9 bases in between. The CDR3 DNA reads TGTGCCAGCAGCTTAGGGGACACGCGCAATCAGCCCCAGCATTTT. Residues: CASSLGDTRNQPQHF.

The chain uses TRBV6-5 and TRBJ1-4, with D possibly being TRBD1 (6 bases). Germline V gene lookup returns CDR1 MNHEY and CDR2 SVGAGI. The CDR3 totals 15 residues. Trimming removed 2 bases from V and 3 bases from J, with 10 bases in between. CDR3 loop: CASSYRRGPNEKLFF. CDR3 sequence (DNA): TGTGCCAGCAGTTACCGCAGGGGCCCTAATGAAAAACTGTTTTTT.

V usage is TRBV9 and J usage is TRBJ2-1; 13 bases map to TRBD2. V was clipped by 1 base and J by 8 bases; unmatched bases: 12. The germline V gene encodes CDR1 SGDLS and CDR2 YYNGEE. The CDR3 has 18 residues. CDR3 residues: CASSVSGLAGSIGHEQFF. In DNA, the CDR3 is TGTGCCAGCAGCGTATCGGGACTAGCGGGGAGTATAGGGCATGAGCAGTTCTTC.

For this clone: One junction end does not reproduce the germline sequence, and a read error may be involved. The chain has TRBV7-7 and TRBJ2-1, with D possibly matching TRBD1 (6 bases). This CDR3 has 15 amino acids. Germline CDR1 SSHAT, CDR2 FNYEAQ (reference sequence). The CDR3 DNA follows: TGTGCTAGCAGCCCGGTCAGGGGCCCATACAATGAGCAGTTCTTC. Protein product: CASSPVRGPYNEQFF.

This chain joins TRBV28 and TRBJ2-7; 9 nucleotides align to TRBD1. This CDR3 has 14 residues. The ends lost 6 bases at V and 5 bases at J; junction bases unmatched: 8. Germline lookup yields CDR1 MDHEN and CDR2 SYDVKM. The CDR3 DNA reads TGTGCCAGCAGCTGGACAGGGGAGATAGACGAGCAGTACTTC. It yields the protein CASSWTGEIDEQYF.

V is TRBV5-4 and J is TRBJ2-1; 8 nucleotides align to TRBD2. The CDR3 covers 16 residues. Trimming took 5 bases from V and 7 from J; bases not matched to a gene: 14. The V gene's germline CDR1 is SGHNT and CDR2 YYREEE (reference sequence). The CDR3 bases are TGTGCCAGCAGGAAGGATCTAGAAGCGGGGGCAAATGAGCAGTTCTTC. It yields the protein CASRKDLEAGANEQFF.

This clone was detected only once. The chain has TRBV28 and TRBJ2-3; 10 nucleotides align to TRBD2. Unmatched junction bases numbered 3, after V lost 4 bases and J lost 5 bases. The length of the CDR3 is 14 residues. The V gene's germline CDR1 is MDHEN and CDR2 SYDVKM. DNA for the CDR3: TGTGCCAGCAGTTCGAGGACTAGCGGAGATACGCAGTATTTT. Amino acids: CASSSRTSGDTQYF.

The chain employs TRBV7-9 and TRBJ2-7; D is unclear. V lost 5 bases to trimming and J lost 0 bases, with 8 bases between them. Germline loops: CDR1 SEHNR, CDR2 FQNEAQ (reference sequence). The CDR3 has 13 amino acids. Here the CDR3 reads CASSQTTSYEQYF. DNA for the CDR3: TGTGCCAGCAGCCAGACAACCTCCTACGAGCAGTACTTC.

V gene TRBV19 combines with J gene TRBJ1-5, with D possibly matching TRBD1 (6 bases). CDR1 is LNHDA and CDR2 is SQIVND in the germline V gene (reference sequence). This CDR3 comprises 16 residues. The germline V and J ends were trimmed by 1 base and 2 bases, with 12 bases remaining between them. CDR3 nucleotide sequence: TGTGCCAGTAGTATAGCGGGGGGCAGGGGCAATCAGCCCCAGCATTTT. This sequence encodes CASSIAGGRGNQPQHF. Complete variable domain (other parts from reference TRBV19 and TRBJ1-5): DGGITQSPKYLFRKEGQNVTLSCEQNLNHDAMYWYRQDPGQGLRLIYYSQIVNDFQKGDIAEGYSVSREKKESFPLTVTSAQKNPTAFYLCASSIAGGRGNQPQHFGDGTRLSIL.

The V call is TRBV19, the J call TRBJ2-6; perhaps TRBD1 as D (5 bases). This CDR3 spans 17 amino acids. CDR1 and CDR2 from the germline V gene are LNHDA and SQIVND (reference sequence). V lost 2 bases, J lost 0 bases, and 11 bases lay in between. The CDR3 DNA follows: TGTGCCAGTAGTATAAACCCCCAGGGCTCTGGGGCCAACGTCCTGACTTTC. This sequence encodes CASSINPQGSGANVLTF.

The genes are TRBV5-1 and TRBJ2-1; 8 nucleotides align to TRBD2. Germline values: CDR1 SGHRS, CDR2 YFSETQ. V was clipped by 2 bases and J by 2 bases; unmatched bases: 3. The CDR3 has 15 amino acids. CDR3 in amino acids: CASSFSSGTYNEQFF. DNA of the CDR3: TGCGCCAGCAGCTTTAGTAGCGGGACCTACAATGAGCAGTTCTTC.

The chain combines TRBV2 with TRBJ2-3; 8 positions match TRBD1. Germline-derived CDR1 and CDR2 are SNHLY and FYNNEI. The CDR3 spans 14 residues. J gave up 5 bases and V 5 bases, and 6 bases lay outside the gene matches. The CDR3 spells CASSSDRGGDTQYF. In DNA, the CDR3 is TGTGCCAGCAGTTCCGACAGGGGAGGAGATACGCAGTATTTT.

This clone occurred once. The rearrangement links TRBV6-5 to TRBJ2-2, with 7 bases that match TRBD2. CDR1 and CDR2 from the germline V gene are MNHEY and SVGAGI. The CDR3 covers 14 residues. Trimming at V came to 8 bases and at J to 0 bases, leaving 3 bases not matched to a gene. The CDR3 DNA follows: TGTGCCAGCGAGACTAGCCCGAACACCGGGGAGCTGTTTTTT. Translated: CASETSPNTGELFF.

This clone was seen once. The chain carries TRBV29-1 and TRBJ2-3; the match to TRBD2 covers 7 bases. The CDR3 is 14 residues long. Germline V CDR1 and CDR2: SQVTM, ANQGSEA. After removal of 6 bases from V and 6 bases from J, the junction contained 12 bases not matched to a gene. As DNA, the CDR3 is TGCAGCGTGGGTAAAACTAGCGCCTCGGATACGCAGTATTTT. Protein: CSVGKTSASDTQYF.

This chain joins TRBV2 and TRBJ2-7, with 8 bases that match TRBD2. Per the germline V gene, CDR1 is SNHLY and CDR2 is FYNNEI. The CDR3 contains 15 residues. The junction had 10 bases not matched to a gene; V was cut back by 5 bases and J by 4 bases. The CDR3 protein is CASSTQAGAGYEQYF. The CDR3 DNA reads TGTGCCAGCAGTACCCAAGCGGGAGCAGGGTACGAGCAGTACTTC.

This chain connects TRBV6-2 or TRBV6-3 to TRBJ1-4; D is undetermined. The CDR3 has 15 residues. Germline V gene data show CDR1 as MNHEY and CDR2 as SVGEGT. Trimming removed 2 bases from V and 8 bases from J, with 15 bases in between. CDR3 amino acids: CASSYPVSGREKLFF. The DNA for the CDR3 is TGTGCCAGCAGTTACCCGGTCTCAGGTCGGGAAAAACTGTTTTTT.

The chain is built from TRBV4-2 and TRBJ2-1; 9 bases are shared with TRBD2. With 5 bases clipped from V and 0 bases from J, the junction kept 2 bases outside the gene matches. The CDR3 has 15 residues. Germline values: CDR1 LGHNA, CDR2 YNFKEQ. In nucleotides, the CDR3 is TGTGCCAGCAGCGATAGCGGGAGCTCCTACAATGAGCAGTTCTTC. Its protein is CASSDSGSSYNEQFF.

The chain links TRBV11-1 to TRBJ2-7, with D possibly matching TRBD2 (6 bases). CDR1 SGHAT and CDR2 FQDESV come from the germline V gene (reference sequence). V lost 3 bases and J 0 bases, leaving 15 bases between the germline ends. There are 16 residues in the CDR3. CDR3 sequence reads: CASSFLGGAFSYEQYF. CDR3 sequence (DNA): TGTGCCAGCAGCTTTCTAGGAGGGGCCTTCTCCTACGAGCAGTACTTC.

This chain connects TRBV19 to TRBJ2-1; 8 bases fit TRBD2. The junction had 6 bases not matched to a gene; V was cut back by 3 bases and J by 5 bases. The CDR3 spans 15 residues. CDR1 is LNHDA and CDR2 is SQIVND in the germline V gene (reference sequence). CDR3: CASSIGGGRDNEQFF. DNA of the CDR3: TGTGCCAGTAGTATTGGCGGGGGGCGAGACAATGAGCAGTTCTTC.

The rearrangement joins TRBV5-1 to TRBJ2-7; no definite D call. This CDR3 is 12 amino acids long. CDR1 is SGHRS and CDR2 is YFSETQ in the germline V gene. V lost 0 bases and J lost 4, with 5 bases in between. Here the CDR3 DNA reads TGCGCCAGCAGCTTGGACGGTTACGAGCAGTACTTC. This sequence encodes CASSLDGYEQYF.

The V and J genes are TRBV5-4 and TRBJ2-3; D unclear. CDR1 is SGHNT, CDR2 YYREEE, per germline (reference sequence). The CDR3 has 14 residues. V lost 2 bases, J lost 2 bases, and 9 bases lay in between. Written as DNA, the CDR3 is TGTGCCAGCAGCTTTCAGTATTTCACAGATACGCAGTATTTT. Protein sequence: CASSFQYFTDTQYF.

This chain connects TRBV5-5 to TRBJ1-5, with D maybe TRBD1 (6 bases). Germline V gives CDR1 SGHKS, CDR2 YYEKEE (reference sequence). The CDR3 sequence is 15 residues long. V lost 1 base and J 7 bases, leaving 15 bases between the germline ends. In nucleotides, the CDR3 is TGTGCCAGCAGCTTGACTACAGGGTTAGGCCAGCCCCAGCATTTT. It encodes CASSLTTGLGQPQHF.

The chain employs TRBV5-6 and TRBJ1-6, with D possibly TRBD1 on 5 matching bases. V was cut by 6 bases and J by 10 bases, with 20 bases left in between. Germline assignment: CDR1 SGHDT and CDR2 YYEEEE. The CDR3 loop spans 15 amino acids. CDR3: CASTAGRGRESPLHF. The CDR3 nucleotides read TGTGCCAGCACCGCGGGGCGGGGAAGGGAGTCACCCCTCCACTTT.

The V call is TRBV6-6, the J call TRBJ1-2, with 9 bases fitting TRBD1. J gave up 2 bases and V 5 bases, and 3 bases lay outside the gene matches. Germline-derived CDR1 and CDR2 are MNHNY and SVGAGI (reference sequence). The CDR3 length is 14 residues. The CDR3: CASSLQGANYGYTF. In DNA, the CDR3 is TGTGCCAGCAGTCTACAGGGGGCAAACTATGGCTACACCTTC.

The chain has TRBV29-1 and TRBJ2-6; the D is unclear. Between the trimmed V and J ends, which lost 4 bases and 4 bases, there was a span of 8 bases. Germline assignment: CDR1 SQVTM and CDR2 ANQGSEA. This CDR3 contains 13 residues. CDR3 in amino acids: CSVVASGANVLTF. CDR3 DNA: TGCAGCGTTGTGGCTTCCGGGGCCAACGTCCTGACTTTC.

CDR3 DNA sequence: TGTGCCAGCAGCCCTCGGACAAGCGGGGAGCTGTTTTTT. Translated, it gives CASSPRTSGELFF. The chain is built from TRBV3-1 (or the pseudogene TRBV3-2) and TRBJ2-2; tentatively, D is TRBD1 (5 bases). Trimming took 4 bases from V and 7 from J, leaving 10 bases between them. The CDR3 extends over 13 amino acids. Germline values: CDR1 LGHDT, CDR2 YNNKEL (reference sequence).